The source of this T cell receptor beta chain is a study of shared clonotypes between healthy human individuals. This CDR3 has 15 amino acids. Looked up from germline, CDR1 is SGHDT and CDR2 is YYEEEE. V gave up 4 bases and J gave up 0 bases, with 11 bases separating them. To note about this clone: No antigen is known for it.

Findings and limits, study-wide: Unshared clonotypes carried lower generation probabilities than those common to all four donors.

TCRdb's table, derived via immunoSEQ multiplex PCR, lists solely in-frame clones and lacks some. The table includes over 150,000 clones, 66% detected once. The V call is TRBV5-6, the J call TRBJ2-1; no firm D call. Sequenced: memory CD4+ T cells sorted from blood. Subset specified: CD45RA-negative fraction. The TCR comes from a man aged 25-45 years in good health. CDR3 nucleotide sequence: TGTGCCAGCAGCCAGTGGCGCAGCTCCTACAATGAGCAGTTCTTC. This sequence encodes CASSQWRSSYNEQFF.